The 30 T cell receptor beta chains in this list originate from one sample, sequenced in a study of CD8 T cells in ankylosing spondylitis. General study points: For ankylosing spondylitis blood, a TCR beta motif of seven to nine highly homologous variants appeared characteristic.

No antigen has been assigned to these receptors. One entry per CDR3 protein, called by TCRdb with MiXCR from the 5' RACE reads. The sample holds some 800,000 distinct CDR3 sequences, about 12% seen once. Specimen: blood, either unsorted or a sorted T cell fraction (not recorded which). Receptor source: a male donor with ankylosing spondylitis.

This clonotype was seen a few times. The rearrangement links TRBV6-2 or TRBV6-3 to TRBJ2-7; D gene ambiguous. CDR1 is MNHEY, CDR2 SVGEGT, per germline. The CDR3 runs 16 residues. The germline V and J ends were trimmed by 0 bases and 1 base, with 13 bases remaining between them. The CDR3 DNA follows: TGTGCCAGCAGTTACTCAAATGGGGATACTTCCTACGAGCAGTACTTC. It codes for CASSYSNGDTSYEQYF.

Comments on this clonotype: Being one base from a much bigger clone, this may be a read error. This chain connects TRBV20-1 to TRBJ2-1; a possible D gene is TRBD2 (6 bases). The CDR3 consists of 14 residues. Trimming took off 2 bases at V and 4 bases at J, with 12 bases between the two ends. Per germline, CDR1 DFQATT and CDR2 SNEGSKA (reference sequence). The CDR3 protein is CSARHGSNYNEQFF. The DNA for the CDR3 is TGCAGTGCTAGACACGGGAGTAATTACAATGAGCAGTTCTTC.

The chain employs TRBV6-1 and TRBJ2-5, with 13 bases identical to TRBD2. V trimming: 10 bases; J trimming: 2 bases; junction bases outside the gene matches: 7. Germline CDR1 reads MNHNS; CDR2 reads SASEGT. The CDR3 covers 15 residues. CDR3 sequence: CATAWGLAGQETQYF. The CDR3 DNA reads as TGTGCCACCGCATGGGGACTAGCGGGACAAGAGACCCAGTACTTC.

V usage is TRBV7-9 and J usage is TRBJ1-1; D remains ambiguous. The CDR3 is 15 residues long. In germline, CDR1 is SEHNR, CDR2 FQNEAQ (reference sequence). V lost 5 bases and J lost 0, with 13 bases in between. The DNA for the CDR3 is TGTGCCAGCAGCGCCCGGACGGCCATGAACACTGAAGCTTTCTTT. Protein sequence: CASSARTAMNTEAFF.

This clonotype was seen only a few times. The chain combines TRBV3-1 with TRBJ2-5; no reliable D call. V lost 1 base, J lost 1 base, and 13 bases lay in between. This CDR3 contains 16 residues. Germline loops: CDR1 LGHDT, CDR2 YNNKEL (reference sequence). This CDR3 reads CASSQGLPSLQETQYF. The CDR3 nucleotides read TGTGCCAGCAGCCAAGGACTGCCGAGTCTCCAAGAGACCCAGTACTTC.

This clonotype has at least ten counts. The chain couples TRBV20-1 to TRBJ1-2; no definite D call. The CDR3 extends over 14 amino acids. CDR1 and CDR2 from the germline V gene are DFQATT and SNEGSKA (reference sequence). With 4 bases removed from V and 7 bases from J, the gap between germline ends came to 19 bases. The CDR3 DNA sequence: TGCAGTGCTATAGAGACAATTCTATGGGGTGGCTACACCTTC. Translation: CSAIETILWGGYTF.

This clonotype turned up a few times. The chain employs TRBV28 and TRBJ1-1; D perhaps matches TRBD1 (6 bases). The CDR3 consists of 13 residues. V lost 3 bases to trimming and J lost 11 bases, with 16 bases between them. Germline V gene sequence: CDR1 MDHEN, CDR2 SYDVKM. CDR3 bases: TGTGCCAGCAGTTTGGGGGTAACAGGGACGGCTTTCTTT. Translated: CASSLGVTGTAFF. The variable domain in full, with the rest retrieved from reference TRBV28 and TRBJ1-1, is DVKVTQSSRYLVKRTGEKVFLECVQDMDHENMFWYRQDPGLGLRLIYFSYDVKMKEKGDIPEGYSVSREKKERFSLILESASTNQTSMYLCASSLGVTGTAFFGQGTRLTVV.

This clonotype was recorded many times. In DNA, the CDR3 is TGCAGTGCTCCTGGACCTTCCTACGAGCAGTACTTC. This codes for CSAPGPSYEQYF. The rearrangement joins TRBV20-1 to TRBJ2-7, with D unclear. Trimming stripped 5 bases from V and 1 base from J, with 9 bases between. CDR3 length: 12 residues. Germline loops: CDR1 DFQATT, CDR2 SNEGSKA (reference sequence).

This clonotype was detected a few times. The V and J genes are TRBV9 and TRBJ1-6; 7 positions match TRBD1. Germline lookup yields CDR1 SGDLS and CDR2 YYNGEE. Unmatched junction bases numbered 8, after V lost 4 bases and J lost 7 bases. The length of the CDR3 is 15 residues. CDR3 protein: CASSIGTDLNSPLHF. The CDR3 DNA reads as TGTGCCAGCAGCATCGGGACAGACCTAAATTCACCCCTCCACTTT.

A few counts support this clonotype. The J gene is TRBJ2-3, the V gene TRBV29-1; the D is unclear. The CDR3 has 13 residues. V gave up 2 bases and J gave up 4 bases, with 10 bases separating them. The germline gives CDR1 SQVTM, CDR2 ANQGSEA. The CDR3 DNA is TGCAGCGTTGAAAAAGGGTACGCAGATACGCAGTATTTT. Amino acids: CSVEKGYADTQYF.

The genes are TRBV20-1 and TRBJ2-1, with D tentatively TRBD1 or TRBD2 (5 bases each). Germline V gives CDR1 DFQATT, CDR2 SNEGSKA (reference sequence). Trimming took 0 bases from V and 9 from J, leaving 18 bases between them. This CDR3 is built from 15 residues. CDR3 sequence (DNA): TGCAGTGCTAGAGACCGGGGCCCGCGCTTGGGTGAGCAGTTCTTC. The encoded protein is CSARDRGPRLGEQFF.

This clonotype was picked up a small number of times. This sequence joins TRBV10-3 and TRBJ2-1, with D hard to call. The germline gives CDR1 ENHRY, CDR2 SYGVKD. This CDR3 region has 16 residues. Trimming stripped 1 base from V and 0 bases from J, with 10 bases between. This CDR3 is CAISELGSYSYNEQFF. CDR3 in DNA: TGTGCCATCAGTGAGTTGGGGTCTTACTCCTACAATGAGCAGTTCTTC.

The genes are TRBV12-3 or TRBV12-4 and TRBJ2-3, with D uncertain. The CDR3 loop spans 13 amino acids. The V end lost 3 bases, the J end lost 6 bases, and 10 bases lay between the germline ends. CDR3 bases: TGTGCCAGCAGTTTCGGCGAAGTGGATACGCAGTATTTT. The encoded protein is CASSFGEVDTQYF.

V gene TRBV5-1 combines with J gene TRBJ2-3; possible D gene TRBD1, 5 bases. The CDR3 sequence is 14 residues long. Per germline, CDR1 SGHRS and CDR2 YFSETQ. V was cut by 2 bases and J by 5 bases, with 12 bases left in between. CDR3 region: CASSLQVTGDTQYF. The CDR3 DNA is TGCGCCAGCAGCTTACAGGTTACCGGAGATACGCAGTATTTT. The complete variable domain, with remaining parts taken from reference TRBV5-1 and TRBJ2-3, reads KAGVTQTPRYLIKTRGQQVTLSCSPISGHRSVSWYQQTPGQGLQFLFEYFSETQRNKGNFPGRFSGRQFSNSRSEMNVSTLELGDSALYLCASSLQVTGDTQYFGPGTRLTVL.

This clonotype has a handful of counts. The chain uses TRBV6-2 or TRBV6-3 and TRBJ1-2, with D unresolved. The CDR3 extends over 12 amino acids. V dropped 2 bases and J dropped 7 bases, with 8 bases sitting between them. Germline loops: CDR1 MNHEY, CDR2 SVGEGT. The CDR3 coding sequence is TGTGCCAGCAGTTACCGAAGGACTGGCTACACCTTC. Translation: CASSYRRTGYTF.

This chain links TRBV7-2 with TRBJ2-3; 7 nucleotides line up with TRBD2. Germline values: CDR1 SGHTA, CDR2 FQGNSA. Germline trimming cut 1 base from V and 4 bases from J; bases unmatched to any gene: 8. CDR3 length: 16 residues. For the CDR3, the DNA is TGTGCCAGCAGCTTAGTTGTGAGTGCGGGGGCAGATACGCAGTATTTT. Its translation: CASSLVVSAGADTQYF.

The V gene is TRBV12-3 or TRBV12-4, the J gene TRBJ2-2; 13 bases are shared with TRBD2. The V and J ends lost 3 bases and 6 bases, in that order; junction bases with no gene match: 7. This CDR3 has 17 amino acids. The CDR3 protein is CASSFYAGTSGAGELFF. In DNA form, the CDR3 reads TGTGCCAGCAGTTTTTATGCCGGGACTAGCGGGGCCGGGGAGCTGTTTTTT.

This sequence joins TRBV12-3 or TRBV12-4 and TRBJ2-7, with D possibly matching TRBD1 (6 bases). This CDR3 has 14 amino acids. Trimming took 1 base from V and 6 from J, leaving 13 bases between them. Here the CDR3 DNA reads TGTGCCAGCAGTTTAGGGCAGGGGATCGGCGAGCAGTACTTC. This encodes CASSLGQGIGEQYF.

The rearrangement uses TRBV29-1 and TRBJ1-2, with TRBD1 as a possible D gene (6 bases). CDR3 length: 15 amino acids. The V and J ends lost 3 bases and 6 bases respectively, with 20 bases between them. Per the germline V gene, CDR1 is SQVTM and CDR2 is ANQGSEA. CDR3 DNA: TGCAGCGTTGAGGGGGCCCCCAGAAACAGGGATGGCTACACCTTC. This codes for CSVEGAPRNRDGYTF.

This clonotype was detected many times. This chain joins TRBV10-3 and TRBJ2-1; D is perhaps TRBD1 or TRBD2 (5 bases each). The CDR3 runs 16 residues. The V end lost 6 bases, the J end lost 0 bases, and 15 bases lay between the germline ends. CDR1 and CDR2 from the germline V gene are ENHRY and SYGVKD. The CDR3 DNA follows: TGTGCCATCAGCTCCTCCAGGGAGAGCTCCTACAATGAGCAGTTCTTC. It specifies CAISSSRESSYNEQFF.

The chain joins TRBV20-1 to TRBJ2-1; TRBD2 agrees at 11 bases. The germline V gene has CDR1 DFQATT and CDR2 SNEGSKA (reference sequence). This CDR3 has 14 residues. With 5 bases clipped from V and 7 bases from J, the junction kept 7 bases outside the gene matches. CDR3 sequence: CSALRTSGLNEQFF. The CDR3 coding sequence is TGCAGTGCTTTGAGGACTAGCGGGTTAAATGAGCAGTTCTTC.

This chain's CDR3 is CASRGAPETQYF. CDR3 bases: TGTGCCAGCAGGGGAGCACCGGAGACGCAGTATTTT. V is TRBV3-1 and J is TRBJ2-3; perhaps TRBD2 as D (5 bases). Trimming pared 6 bases from V and 9 bases from J, leaving 13 bases between. CDR1 is LGHDT and CDR2 is YNNKEL in the germline V gene (reference sequence). The CDR3 totals 12 residues.

This clonotype was seen a handful of times. The chain employs TRBV20-1 and TRBJ2-3; D may be TRBD1 or TRBD2 (6 bases each). Trimming removed 4 bases at V and 4 bases at J, with 9 bases between. The CDR3 loop spans 12 amino acids. Germline V gene lookup returns CDR1 DFQATT and CDR2 SNEGSKA (reference sequence). The CDR3 loop reads CSAKRGADTQYF. Here the CDR3 DNA reads TGCAGTGCTAAGAGGGGGGCAGATACGCAGTATTTT.

The chain uses TRBV4-3 and TRBJ2-5; unclear D gene. Trimming took off 1 base at V and 5 bases at J, with 8 bases between the two ends. In germline, CDR1 is LGHNA, CDR2 YSLEER. The CDR3 consists of 13 residues. The CDR3 nucleotides read TGCGCCAGCAGCCAAGCGCTGGAGGAGACCCAGTACTTC. Translated: CASSQALEETQYF.

This chain joins TRBV7-2 and TRBJ1-6; no clear D. This CDR3 spans 16 amino acids. V gave up 3 bases and J gave up 7 bases, with 16 bases separating them. From germline, CDR1 is SGHTA and CDR2 FQGNSA. The CDR3 region is CASSLVSTEGNSPLHF. The CDR3 DNA reads TGTGCCAGCAGCTTGGTCTCGACCGAGGGAAATTCACCCCTCCACTTT.

The J gene is TRBJ2-7, the V gene TRBV7-3; possibly TRBD2 for D (6 bases). CDR1 and CDR2 (germline): SGHTA, FQGTGA. Trimming shortened V by 5 bases and J by 3 bases, and 20 bases separated the two germline ends. The CDR3 is 16 amino acids. In nucleotides, the CDR3 is TGTGCCAGCAGCCCAACCGGGACTTCTCGTTTCTACGAGCAGTACTTC. It codes for CASSPTGTSRFYEQYF. Looking up the rest from reference TRBV7-3 and TRBJ2-7 gives the full variable domain: GAGVSQTPSNKVTEKGKYVELRCDPISGHTALYWYRQSLGQGPEFLIYFQGTGAADDSGLPNDRFFAVRPEGSVSTLKIQRTERGDSAVYLCASSPTGTSRFYEQYFGPGTRLTVT.

CDR3: CAWRATSGSRGSYNEQFF. CDR3 bases: TGTGCCTGGAGGGCGACTAGCGGGAGTAGAGGATCCTACAATGAGCAGTTCTTC. The chain is built from TRBV30 and TRBJ2-1, with 12 bases identical to TRBD2. Germline V lookup: CDR1 GTSNPN, CDR2 SVGIG (reference sequence). The CDR3 has 18 residues. V shed 3 bases, J shed 1 base, and the junction held 10 bases outside the gene matches.

This clonotype was detected only a few times. The rearrangement links TRBV29-1 to TRBJ2-7; unclear D gene. The V and J ends lost 5 bases and 1 base respectively, with 12 bases between them. CDR1 and CDR2 from the germline V gene are SQVTM and ANQGSEA. CDR3 size: 13 residues. As DNA, the CDR3 is TGCAGCGTTAGCATGAGCGCGTCCTACGAGCAGTACTTC. Amino acids: CSVSMSASYEQYF.

This clonotype was observed a few times. This chain uses TRBV10-3 with TRBJ2-2; TRBD1 matches 10 bases. The CDR3 extends over 14 amino acids. V trimming: 4 bases; J trimming: 7 bases; junction bases outside the gene matches: 3. Germline CDR1 reads ENHRY; CDR2 reads SYGVKD. The chain's CDR3 is CAISGQGAIGELFF. The CDR3 bases are TGTGCCATCAGTGGACAGGGGGCTATCGGGGAGCTGTTTTTT.

J is TRBJ2-3 and V is TRBV4-2; 8 bases align to TRBD2. Looked up from germline, CDR1 is LGHNA and CDR2 is YNFKEQ. Losses at the gene ends were 1 base for V and 4 bases for J; bases not matched to a gene: 10. This CDR3 is 17 amino acids long. The CDR3 DNA is TGTGCCAGCAGCCAAGGGGGAGGGCGGGAGGCCCCAGATACGCAGTATTTT. This translates into CASSQGGGREAPDTQYF.